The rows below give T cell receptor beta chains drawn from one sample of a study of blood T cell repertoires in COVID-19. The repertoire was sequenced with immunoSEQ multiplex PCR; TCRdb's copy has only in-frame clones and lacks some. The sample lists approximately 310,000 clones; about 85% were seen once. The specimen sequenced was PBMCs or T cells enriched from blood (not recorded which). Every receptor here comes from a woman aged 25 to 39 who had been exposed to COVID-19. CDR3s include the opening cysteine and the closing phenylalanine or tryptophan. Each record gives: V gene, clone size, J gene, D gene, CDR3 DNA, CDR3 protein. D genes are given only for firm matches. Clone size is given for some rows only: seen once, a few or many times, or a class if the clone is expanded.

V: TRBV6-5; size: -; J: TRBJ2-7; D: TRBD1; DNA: TGTGCCAGCGACAGGGGGGTAAACTACGAGCAGTACTTC; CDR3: CASDRGVNYEQYF
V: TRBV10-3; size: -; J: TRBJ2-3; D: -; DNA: TGTGCCATCAGTGAGTCGATACAAACGGATACGCAGTATTTT; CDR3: CAISESIQTDTQYF
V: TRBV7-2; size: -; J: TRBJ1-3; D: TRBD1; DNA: TGTGCCAGCAGCTCATGGGACAGCTCTGGAAACACCATATATTTT; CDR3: CASSSWDSSGNTIYF
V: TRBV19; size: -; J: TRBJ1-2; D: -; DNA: TGTGCCATTGGCCCTTCGGGGGGCCGGTATGGCTACACCTTC; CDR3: CAIGPSGGRYGYTF
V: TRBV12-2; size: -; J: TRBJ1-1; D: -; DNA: TGTGCAAGTCGCTTAGTCTGGACAGGGTCGAACACTGAAGCTTTCTTT; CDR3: CASRLVWTGSNTEAFF
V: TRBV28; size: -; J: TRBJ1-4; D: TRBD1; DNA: TGTGCCAGCAGGTGGGCTGACAGGGGCGAAAAACTGTTTTTT; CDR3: CASRWADRGEKLFF
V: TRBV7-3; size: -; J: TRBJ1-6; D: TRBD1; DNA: TGTGCCAGCAGCTTAACTCCAGGGGGCTATAATTCACCCCTCCACTTT; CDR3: CASSLTPGGYNSPLHF
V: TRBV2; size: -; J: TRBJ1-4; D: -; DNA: TGTGCCAGCAGTGCTCCGACAGAAATAGAAAATGAAAAACTGTTTTTT; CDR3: CASSAPTEIENEKLFF
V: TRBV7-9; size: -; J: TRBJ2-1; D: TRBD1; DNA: TGTGCCAGCAGCAATATCCCCGGGACAGTAAACAATGAGCAGTTCTTC; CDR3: CASSNIPGTVNNEQFF
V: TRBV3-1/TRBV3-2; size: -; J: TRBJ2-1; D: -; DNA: TGTGCCAGCAGCGATGGGGCAGAGTACTACAATGAGCAGTTCTTC; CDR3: CASSDGAEYYNEQFF
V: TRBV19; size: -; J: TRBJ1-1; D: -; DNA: TGTGCCATCATACAGGGTACCCTTGAAGCTTTCTTT; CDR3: CAIIQGTLEAFF
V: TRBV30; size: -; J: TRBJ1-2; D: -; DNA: TGTGCCTGGAGGGCTCAGGGGCTTTATGGCTACACCTTC; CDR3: CAWRAQGLYGYTF
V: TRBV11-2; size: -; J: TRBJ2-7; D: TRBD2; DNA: TGTGCCAGCAGCTTAGGTGTCGGGAGGGCCTACGAGCAGTACTTC; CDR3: CASSLGVGRAYEQYF
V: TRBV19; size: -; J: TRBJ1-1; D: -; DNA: TGTGCCAGTAGTATAGGAACGGGAACTGAAGCTTTCTTT; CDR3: CASSIGTGTEAFF
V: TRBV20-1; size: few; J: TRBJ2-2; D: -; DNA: TGCAGTGCTAGTTACTATGACTTGGCGAGAACCGGGGAGCTGTTTTTT; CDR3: CSASYYDLARTGELFF
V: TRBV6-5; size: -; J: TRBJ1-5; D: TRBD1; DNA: TGTGCCAGCAGTCCGGGACAGGGTAGCAATCAGCCCCAGCATTTT; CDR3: CASSPGQGSNQPQHF
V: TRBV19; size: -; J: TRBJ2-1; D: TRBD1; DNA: TGTGCCAGTAGTATCCTAGGGGACAGTGAGCAGTTCTTC; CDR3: CASSILGDSEQFF
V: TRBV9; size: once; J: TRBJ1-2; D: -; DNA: TGTGCCAGCAGCGAGGGGGTCTATGGCTACACCTTC; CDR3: CASSEGVYGYTF
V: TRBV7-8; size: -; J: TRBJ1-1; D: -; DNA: TGTGCCAGCAGCTTAGGCCAGGGGATCATGAACACTGAAGCTTTCTTT; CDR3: CASSLGQGIMNTEAFF
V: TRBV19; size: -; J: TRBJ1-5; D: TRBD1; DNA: TGTGCCAGTAGTATAGCTAACAGGGGGCTGAATCAGCCCCAGCATTTT; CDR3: CASSIANRGLNQPQHF
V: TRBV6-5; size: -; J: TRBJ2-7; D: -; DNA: TGTGCCAGCAGGGTCCCGGGAACAGGGTCATACGAGCAGTACTTC; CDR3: CASRVPGTGSYEQYF
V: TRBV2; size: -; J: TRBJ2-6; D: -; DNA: TGTGCCAGCGCTCCAGGGTTCTCTGGGGCCAACGTCCTGACTTTC; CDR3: CASAPGFSGANVLTF
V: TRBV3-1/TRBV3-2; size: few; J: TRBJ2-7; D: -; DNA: TGTGCCAGCAGCCGAGGGCGCTCCGAGCAGTACTTC; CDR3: CASSRGRSEQYF
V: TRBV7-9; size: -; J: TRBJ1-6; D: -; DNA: TGTGCCAGCAGCTTACCAGGGGCAGTCTCCTATAATTCACCCCTCCACTTT; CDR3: CASSLPGAVSYNSPLHF
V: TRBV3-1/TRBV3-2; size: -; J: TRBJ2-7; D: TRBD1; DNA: TGTGCCAGCAGCCGAACAGGGGGCGAGCAGTACTTC; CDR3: CASSRTGGEQYF
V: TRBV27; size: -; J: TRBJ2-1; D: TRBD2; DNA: TGTGCCAGCTTACCTCTGCCGCGGACTAGCGGGATTCACAATGAGCAGTTCTTC; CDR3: CASLPLPRTSGIHNEQFF
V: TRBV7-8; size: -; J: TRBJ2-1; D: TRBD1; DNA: TGTGCCAGCAGCTTAGTAGGGGGCCTGGACAATGAGCAGTTCTTC; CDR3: CASSLVGGLDNEQFF
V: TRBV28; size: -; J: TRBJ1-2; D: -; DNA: TGTGCCAGCAGACCACCCACGCCCCAGGGCTCTGGCTATGGCTACACCTTC; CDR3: CASRPPTPQGSGYGYTF
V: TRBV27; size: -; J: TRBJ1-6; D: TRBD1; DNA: TGTGCCAGCAGTTCGGTTAACGGACAGGGTGGGGCATATAATTCACCCCTCCACTTT; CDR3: CASSSVNGQGGAYNSPLHF
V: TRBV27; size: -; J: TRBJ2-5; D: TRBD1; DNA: TGTGCCAGCAGTAAAGCTGGGACAGGGCTGCAGGAGACCCAGTACTTC; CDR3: CASSKAGTGLQETQYF
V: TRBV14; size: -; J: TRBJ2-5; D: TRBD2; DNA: TGTGCCAGCAGCCGCCTAGCGGTTCAAGAGACCCAGTACTTC; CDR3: CASSRLAVQETQYF
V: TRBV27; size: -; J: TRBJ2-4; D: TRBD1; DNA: TGTGCCAGCAGTTCGCAGGGGGCTGAGTACTTC; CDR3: CASSSQGAEYF
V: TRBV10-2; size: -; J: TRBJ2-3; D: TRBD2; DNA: TGCGCCAGCAGTTTGACTAGCGGTTCAGGGGATACGCAGTATTTT; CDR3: CASSLTSGSGDTQYF
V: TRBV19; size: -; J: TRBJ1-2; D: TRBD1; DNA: TGTGCCAGTAGTATGGGGCAGGGGGCGAACTATGGCTACACCTTC; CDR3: CASSMGQGANYGYTF
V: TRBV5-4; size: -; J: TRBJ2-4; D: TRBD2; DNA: TGTGCCAGCAGCCCTGGACTAGCGGAGGTGGGGCTAGCCAAAAACATTCAGTACTTC; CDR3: CASSPGLAEVGLAKNIQYF
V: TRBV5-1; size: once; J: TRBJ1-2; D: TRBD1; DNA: TGCGCCAGCAGCCCCCGTCAGGGGGCTCATGGCTACACCTTC; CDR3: CASSPRQGAHGYTF
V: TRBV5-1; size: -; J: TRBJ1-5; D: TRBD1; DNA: TGCGCCAGCAGCTTTGGAGGGGGCGCACAGCAGCCCCAGCATTTT; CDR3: CASSFGGGAQQPQHF
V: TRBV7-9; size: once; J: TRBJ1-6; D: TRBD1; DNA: TGTGCCAGCAGCCGACAGGGGGCGATTTCACCCCTCCACTTT; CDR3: CASSRQGAISPLHF
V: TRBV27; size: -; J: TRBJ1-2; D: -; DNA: TGTGCCAGCAGTCACCAACCTATAATGACAGGAACTGACTATGGCTACACCTTC; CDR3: CASSHQPIMTGTDYGYTF
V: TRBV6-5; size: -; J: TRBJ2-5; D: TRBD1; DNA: TGTGCCAGCAGCGGACAGGGAACGGGTGTAGAGACCCAGTACTTC; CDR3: CASSGQGTGVETQYF
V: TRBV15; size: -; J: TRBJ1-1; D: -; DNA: TGTGCCACCAGCAGAGGGCGGGGGGCTAAAGCTTTCTTT; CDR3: CATSRGRGAKAFF
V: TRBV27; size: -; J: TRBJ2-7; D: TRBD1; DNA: TGTGCCAGCAGTCTAGGGACAGGGGGGTTCGAGCAGTACTTC; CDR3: CASSLGTGGFEQYF
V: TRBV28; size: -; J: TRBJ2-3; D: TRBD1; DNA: TGTGCCAGCAGTACACAGGGGGCGCTGGGCACAGATACGCAGTATTTT; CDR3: CASSTQGALGTDTQYF
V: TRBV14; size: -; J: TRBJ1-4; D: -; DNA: TGTGCCAGCAGCCGCAGGGGTTATGAAAAACTGTTTTTT; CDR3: CASSRRGYEKLFF
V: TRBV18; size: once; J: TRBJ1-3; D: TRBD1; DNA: TGTGCCAGCTCACCGCGGACAGGGAACGCCGGAAACACCATATATTTT; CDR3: CASSPRTGNAGNTIYF